Listed here are 3 T cell receptor beta chains from one sample, sequenced in a study of glioma-infiltrating T cells. TCR alpha and beta CDR3 regions were amplified from RNA using iRepertoire nested multiplex PCR. MiXCR, applied by TCRdb to the multiplex PCR reads, yields one record per CDR3 protein. The sample contains about 140,000 distinct CDR3 sequences, more than 35% of which appear only once. Sequencing used glioma tissue, nonneoplastic brain tissue, or PBMCs (not recorded which). Receptors originate from a human donor with low-grade glioma or glioblastoma, undergoing nonglioma brain surgery, or in good health (not recorded which).

This clonotype occurred a few times. In DNA, the CDR3 is TGTGCCAGCCGGGTCAGAAACACCGGGGAGCTGTTTTTT. Encoded protein: CASRVRNTGELFF. The rearrangement joins TRBV19 to TRBJ2-2, with no clear D. V was shortened by 9 bases and J by 2 bases, with 10 bases between the two germline ends. Germline V gene sequence: CDR1 LNHDA, CDR2 SQIVND (reference sequence). The CDR3 spans 13 residues.

The V gene is TRBV28, the J gene TRBJ1-1; D unresolved. In germline, CDR1 is MDHEN, CDR2 SYDVKM. The length of the CDR3 is 11 residues. The V and J ends lost 6 bases and 3 bases respectively, with 5 bases between them. The CDR3 loop is CASSRYTEAFF. CDR3 DNA sequence: TGTGCCAGCAGCAGATACACTGAAGCTTTCTTT.

V and J are TRBV7-2 and TRBJ1-1; 7 positions agree with TRBD1. V trimming: 5 bases; J trimming: 5 bases; junction bases outside the gene matches: 14. The CDR3 runs to 16 residues. CDR1 is SGHTA, CDR2 FQGNSA, per germline. The CDR3 DNA reads as TGTGCCAGCAGCATACCGGGACAGTCTGTCCGGACTGAAGCTTTCTTT. This encodes CASSIPGQSVRTEAFF.